One sample yielded the 6 T cell receptor beta chains listed below, sequenced in a study of lymphopenia after photon versus proton radiotherapy. Clones were sequenced by immunoSEQ multiplex PCR, and TCRdb holds only the in-frame ones, with some missing. In the table there are 70,000 or so clones, roughly 90% of which are singletons. Here the sequenced sample was peripheral blood, taken from a patient treated with photon-based radiotherapy. The receptor source for this set is a woman in her seventies with pancreatic cancer.

To note about this clone: The germline gene is not matched at one end of the junction; a read error may be the cause. The chain combines TRBV7-7 with TRBJ2-1; 8 bases fit TRBD2. Germline CDR1 and CDR2: SSHAT and FNYEAQ (reference sequence). The CDR3 contains 14 residues. CDR3 sequence: CASSPGTRSYEQFF. In DNA, the CDR3 is TGTGCTAGCAGCCCCGGGACTAGATCCTATGAGCAGTTCTTC.

There are a few counts of this clone. This chain connects TRBV5-5 to TRBJ2-7; TRBD1 matches 11 bases. The V segment lost 4 bases and the J segment 1 base; nucleotides outside the gene matches: 4. The germline gives CDR1 SGHKS, CDR2 YYEKEE (reference sequence). CDR3 length equals 15 residues. CDR3 in amino acids: CASSNGQGASYEQYF. The CDR3 coding sequence is TGTGCCAGCAGCAACGGACAGGGGGCGTCCTACGAGCAGTACTTC.

J is TRBJ1-5 and V is TRBV19, with D uncertain. V was trimmed by 5 bases and J by 0 bases, leaving 11 bases between them. The CDR3 is 15 residues long. The germline CDR1 and CDR2 sequences are LNHDA and SQIVND (reference sequence). The CDR3 sequence is CASSGLVDSNQPQHF. The CDR3 coding sequence is TGTGCCAGTAGTGGGTTGGTAGATAGCAATCAGCCCCAGCATTTT.

The chain has TRBV4-2 and TRBJ1-6, with TRBD1 identical over 7 bases. Germline V lookup: CDR1 LGHNA, CDR2 YNFKEQ. The V gene end was trimmed by 0 bases and the J gene end by 9 bases; junction bases not matched to a gene: 8. The CDR3 length is 16 residues. DNA for the CDR3: TGTGCCAGCAGCCAAGATCCCGGGTCAGGGGGTTCACCCCTCCACTTT. It yields the protein CASSQDPGSGGSPLHF.

This chain links TRBV6-5 with TRBJ2-1; 7 nucleotides align to TRBD2. Trimming removed 1 base from V and 4 bases from J; junction bases left unmatched: 7. Germline V CDR1 and CDR2: MNHEY, SVGAGI. CDR3 size: 16 residues. The CDR3 here is CASSYLTAGEYNEQFF. CDR3 coding DNA: TGTGCCAGCAGTTACTTGACTGCGGGAGAGTACAATGAGCAGTTCTTC.

This chain uses TRBV7-6 with TRBJ2-1, with D perhaps matching TRBD1 (6 bases). V shed 5 bases and J shed 7 bases, with 21 bases lying between them. The CDR3 length is 16 residues. Germline lookup yields CDR1 SGHVS and CDR2 FNYEAQ. This CDR3 is CASSTNPHGRGNEQFF. The CDR3 coding sequence is TGTGCCAGCAGCACCAACCCGCACGGCAGGGGAAATGAGCAGTTCTTC.